A single sample gave rise to the 8 T cell receptor beta chains below, sequenced in a study of blood T cells in healthy people across ages. A second roughly 6 to 12 cycle PCR used barcoded and J-beta primers. Via MiXCR, TCRdb re-called the 5' RACE reads, giving one row per CDR3 protein. The sample carries 270,000 or so distinct CDR3 sequences, roughly 27% recorded once. The source material was blood. These receptor sequences come from a woman between 70 and 85 years old in good health.

This clonotype showed up just a few times. This sequence joins TRBV18 and TRBJ2-5, with a possible D match to TRBD2 (5 bases). The closer fit of TRBJ2-1 to the DNA end suggests the J call may be wrong. CDR1 and CDR2 from the germline V gene are KGHSH and LQKENI. The CDR3 covers 16 residues. The CDR3 loop reads CASSPSVARTYNEQFF. In DNA form, the CDR3 reads TGTGCCAGCTCACCTTCCGTAGCGCGAACCTACAATGAGCAGTTCTTC.

This chain links TRBV14 with TRBJ2-1; D is perhaps TRBD1 or TRBD2 (6 bases each). The CDR3 has 16 residues. Germline V lookup: CDR1 SGHDN, CDR2 FVKESK. Trimming removed 4 bases at V and 6 bases at J, with 19 bases between. CDR3 region: CASSRQWGAPANEQFF. For the CDR3, the DNA is TGTGCCAGCAGCCGCCAATGGGGGGCTCCGGCCAATGAGCAGTTCTTC.

The chain combines TRBV20-1 with TRBJ2-5, with D unclear. The J call is doubtful: the DNA matches TRBJ2-7 better. Looked up from germline, CDR1 is DFQATT and CDR2 is SNEGSKA (reference sequence). This CDR3 contains 14 residues. In nucleotides, the CDR3 is TGCAGTGCTAACCCCCGAAGCTCAGGAGTCGAGCAGTACTTC. As protein: CSANPRSSGVEQYF.

The chain employs TRBV29-1 and TRBJ1-6, with D unresolved. Germline V gives CDR1 SQVTM, CDR2 ANQGSEA. The CDR3 consists of 13 residues. The CDR3 reads CSASAGDDSPLHF. The CDR3 DNA reads TGCAGTGCCTCCGCTGGGGATGATTCACCCCTCCACTTT.

The chain joins TRBV12-5 to TRBJ2-3; D is perhaps TRBD2 (5 bases). Germline CDR1 and CDR2: LGHNT and FRNRAP. There are 13 residues in the CDR3. V dropped 7 bases and J dropped 1 base, with 9 bases sitting between them. The CDR3 loop reads CASARTGTDTQYF. The CDR3 bases are TGTGCTAGTGCCAGGACTGGCACAGATACGCAGTATTTT.

The V call is TRBV20-1, the J call TRBJ1-3; 8 bases map to TRBD1. Unmatched junction bases numbered 7, after V lost 5 bases and J lost 1 base. CDR1 DFQATT and CDR2 SNEGSKA come from the germline V gene (reference sequence). This CDR3 region has 15 residues. In DNA form, the CDR3 reads TGCAGTGCTCCGACGCAGGGGGCTTCTGGAAACACCATATATTTT. This translates into CSAPTQGASGNTIYF.

This clonotype was seen a few times. The chain couples TRBV7-9 to TRBJ2-5; D call uncertain. V was clipped by 0 bases and J by 5 bases, with 19 bases between them. Germline-derived CDR1 and CDR2 are SEHNR and FQNEAQ (reference sequence). The CDR3 contains 17 residues. The CDR3 sequence is CASSLASGIRMSETQYF. The CDR3 DNA follows: TGTGCCAGCAGCTTAGCTTCTGGGATTCGGATGTCGGAGACCCAGTACTTC. Combining the CDR3 with reference TRBV7-9 and TRBJ2-5 gives the whole variable domain DTGVSQNPRHKITKRGQNVTFRCDPISEHNRLYWYRQTLGQGPEFLTYFQNEAQLEKSRLLSDRFSAERPKGSFSTLEIQRTEQGDSAMYLCASSLASGIRMSETQYFGPGTRLLVL.

The genes are TRBV15 and TRBJ2-7; D is ambiguous. The V end lost 0 bases, the J end lost 4 bases, and 10 bases lay between the germline ends. This CDR3 contains 14 residues. CDR1 and CDR2 (germline): LNHNV, YYDKDF (reference sequence). CDR3 sequence: CATSRDLRPYEQYF. CDR3 nucleotides: TGTGCCACCAGCAGAGACTTACGACCTTACGAGCAGTACTTC.